What follows are 8 T cell receptor beta chains derived from one specimen sequenced in a study of post-analysis software for immune sequencing data. General study points: The five TRBV segments detected at higher frequency in patients than in controls included TRBV5-6, TRBV5-1 and TRBV20-1.

Which antigens these TCRs recognize remains unknown. Sequencing libraries made from TCR beta cDNA carried unique molecular identifiers. One entry per CDR3 protein, called by TCRdb with MiXCR from the PCR reads. The sample shows over 300,000 distinct CDR3 sequences, less than 40% of them seen only once. Sequenced sample: blood. These TCRs come from a girl aged 5-17 years with multiple sclerosis.

This clonotype was recorded a few times. This chain links TRBV6-5 with TRBJ1-4; D is perhaps TRBD1 (5 bases). The CDR3 sequence is 13 residues long. Trimming cost V 9 bases and J 4 bases, with 12 bases left between them. Germline loops: CDR1 MNHEY, CDR2 SVGAGI. The CDR3 DNA reads as TGTGCCAGTAGGGACCGCAGTAATGAAAAACTGTTTTTT. It translates to CASRDRSNEKLFF.

With respect to this clonotype: A much larger clone differs by one base, so this may be a read error. The gene calls are TRBV7-9 and TRBJ2-1; 7 nucleotides agree with TRBD1. The better agreement between TRBJ2-7 and the DNA end casts doubt on the J call. The germline gives CDR1 SEHNR, CDR2 FQNEAQ (reference sequence). CDR3 length: 15 residues. The chain's CDR3 is CASSLLGTAYNEQYF. The CDR3, as DNA: TGTGCCAGCAGCTTACTCGGGACAGCCTACAATGAGCAGTACTTC.

The chain uses TRBV12-3 or TRBV12-4 and TRBJ2-1; the D gene could be TRBD1 or TRBD2 (6 bases each). The germline V and J ends were trimmed by 5 bases and 7 bases, with 18 bases remaining between them. The CDR3 consists of 15 residues. The CDR3 sequence is CASSPLTGASNEQFF. In DNA, the CDR3 is TGTGCCAGCAGTCCCCTAACGGGGGCTTCAAATGAGCAGTTCTTC.

This clonotype was detected a few times. V is TRBV20-1 and J is TRBJ2-1; perhaps TRBD2 as D (5 bases). This CDR3 contains 15 residues. With 3 bases removed from V and 1 base from J, the gap between germline ends came to 13 bases. In germline, CDR1 is DFQATT, CDR2 SNEGSKA (reference sequence). CDR3 in DNA: TGCAGTGCTAGCCCCCCTATAGCGTCCTACAATGAGCAGTTCTTC. It translates to CSASPPIASYNEQFF.

This clonotype was observed a few times. CDR3 bases: TGCGCCAGCAGCTTACTGGGTAGGGGACCCTCTGGGGCCAACGTCCTGACTTTC. Its translation: CASSLLGRGPSGANVLTF. The chain has TRBV5-1 and TRBJ2-6, with D tentatively TRBD1 or TRBD2 (5 bases each). Germline CDR1 SGHRS, CDR2 YFSETQ. The CDR3 totals 18 residues. V was cut by 2 bases and J by 0 bases, with 15 bases left in between.

This clonotype has a handful of counts. Germline is not matched at one junction end, which may reflect a read error. The chain is built from TRBV6-5 and TRBJ1-2; possibly TRBD1 for D (5 bases). The CDR3 runs 14 residues. CDR1 MNHEY and CDR2 SVGAGI come from the germline V gene. The DNA for the CDR3 is TGTGCCAGCAGCTACTCGGGCAGGGACGGAGGCTACACCTTC. Protein sequence: CASSYSGRDGGYTF.

This clonotype was counted only a few times. A much more abundant neighbour one base away suggests this may be a read error. The V call is TRBV12-3 or TRBV12-4, the J call TRBJ2-1; the D gene is possibly TRBD2 (6 bases). The J call may be mistaken, given a closer DNA end match to TRBJ2-7. This CDR3 contains 15 residues. This chain's CDR3 is CASSLGGESYNEQYF. The CDR3 DNA follows: TGTGCCAGCAGTTTAGGGGGGGAGTCCTACAATGAGCAGTACTTC.

This clonotype has more than one count but fewer than ten. The V call is TRBV7-9, the J call TRBJ2-5, with D perhaps matching TRBD2 (5 bases). The end of the DNA fits TRBJ2-7 better, so the J call may be wrong. Per the germline V gene, CDR1 is SEHNR and CDR2 is FQNEAQ (reference sequence). The CDR3 totals 12 residues. For the CDR3, the DNA is TGTGCCAGCAGCTTAGGGAGGAACGAGCAGTACTTC. Protein: CASSLGRNEQYF.